This is a list of T cell receptor beta chains from one sample in a study of blood T cell repertoires in COVID-19. Profiled with immunoSEQ multiplex PCR; TCRdb holds only in-frame clones, not every one. This table holds approximately 160,000 clones, more than 85% found once. Sequences were obtained from peripheral blood. The receptors stem from a man aged 45 to 65 with acute or convalescent COVID-19. Both conserved end residues are part of each CDR3. The D gene is left open where the match is weak. Expanded clones get a size class; other rows say once, few or many, or leave the size out.

v_gene	j_gene	abundance	d_gene	CDR3nt	CDR3aa
TRBV6-1	TRBJ1-4	-	-	TGTGCCAGCAGTGACAGGGGTACTAATGAAAAACTGTTTTTT	CASSDRGTNEKLFF
TRBV7-5	TRBJ2-2	-	-	TGTGTCAGTCGGTGGACTAGCGGGAGGCCCGACACCGGGGAGCTGTTTTTT	CVSRWTSGRPDTGELFF
TRBV27	TRBJ2-5	-	TRBD2	TGTGCCAGCAGACCTTATAGCGGGGAAGAGACCCAGTACTTC	CASRPYSGEETQYF
TRBV7-6	TRBJ1-1	-	-	TGTGCCAGCAGCTTGAAGGGGGAGAACACTGAAGCTTTCTTT	CASSLKGENTEAFF
TRBV7-2	TRBJ1-2	-	TRBD1	TGTGCCAGCAGCAGAGGATGGGACAGCTATGGCTACACCTTC	CASSRGWDSYGYTF
TRBV5-4	TRBJ1-4	few	-	TGTGCCAGCAGCTTGAGCGGGGCATCTAATGAAAAACTGTTTTTT	CASSLSGASNEKLFF
TRBV7-6	TRBJ2-3	-	-	TGTGCCAGCAGCTTAGCACTAGCCTGGGGAGATACGCAGTATTTT	CASSLALAWGDTQYF
TRBV29-1	TRBJ1-2	-	TRBD1	TGCAGCGTGCAGGACAGGGCGGGCTACACCTTC	CSVQDRAGYTF
TRBV19	TRBJ2-2	-	TRBD2	TGTGCCAGTAGCCCTAGGCGGGGGGCCATAGGGGAGCTGTTTTTT	CASSPRRGAIGELFF
TRBV28	TRBJ1-2	-	TRBD1	TGTGCCAGCAGTCCCCCCCGGACAGGGACTTATGGCTACACCTTC	CASSPPRTGTYGYTF
TRBV12-5	TRBJ2-3	once	-	TGTGCTAGTGGTTTGCATACGCTCCAGGGGTCAGATACGCAGTATTTT	CASGLHTLQGSDTQYF
TRBV27	TRBJ1-1	-	-	TGTGCCAGCCGTCCCTTGGGGGGGAACACTGAAGCTTTCTTT	CASRPLGGNTEAFF
TRBV19	TRBJ1-2	few	-	TGTGCCAGTAACCCCGGGAGCAGCTATGGCTACACCTTC	CASNPGSSYGYTF
TRBV30	TRBJ2-1	-	-	TGTGCCTGGAGTGTCCGACAGCCGGTTTACAATGAGCAGTTCTTC	CAWSVRQPVYNEQFF
TRBV9	TRBJ2-3	-	TRBD1	TGTGCCAGCAGCGCGACAGGGGACGGATGGGCAGATACGCAGTATTTT	CASSATGDGWADTQYF
TRBV4-1	TRBJ2-5	-	-	TGCGCCAGCAGCCAAGGACCCGGCGGAGAGACCCAGTACTTC	CASSQGPGGETQYF
TRBV6-6	TRBJ2-7	-	-	TGTGCCAGCAACTACGGAGGGGGCGGCTACGAGCAGTACTTC	CASNYGGGGYEQYF
TRBV7-2	TRBJ1-5	-	-	TGTGCCAGCAGCCCTTATAATAGCAATCAGCCCCAGCATTTT	CASSPYNSNQPQHF
TRBV6-5	TRBJ2-1	-	TRBD2	TGTGCCAGCAGCTCGGGACTAGCGGGACCCAATGAGCAGTTCTTC	CASSSGLAGPNEQFF
TRBV7-6	TRBJ1-5	-	TRBD1	TGTGCCAGCAGCTTACAACAGGGGTTCAATCAGCCCCAGCATTTT	CASSLQQGFNQPQHF
TRBV6-1	TRBJ2-7	-	TRBD1	TGTGCCAGCAGTGAAGTGTGGGACAGAGCCTACGAGCAGTACTTC	CASSEVWDRAYEQYF
TRBV15	TRBJ1-5	few	TRBD1	TGTGCCACCAGCAGCGATAACAGGGGTAGCAATCAGCCCCAGCATTTT	CATSSDNRGSNQPQHF
TRBV19	TRBJ1-5	-	-	TGTGCCAGTAGTAGGCAGGATAATCAGCCCCAGCATTTT	CASSRQDNQPQHF
TRBV27	TRBJ1-1	-	-	TGTGCCAGCAGTTTAACTACAGGGTACACTGAAGCTTTCTTT	CASSLTTGYTEAFF
TRBV29-1	TRBJ2-1	once	TRBD1	TGCAGCGTTGGGACAGGACTCTACAATGAGCAGTTCTTC	CSVGTGLYNEQFF
TRBV2	TRBJ2-1	-	TRBD2	TGTGCCAGCAGTGAAGCCCTTATTTGGGCCGGGACTAGGGCATACAATGAGCAGTTCTTC	CASSEALIWAGTRAYNEQFF
TRBV18	TRBJ2-5	-	-	TGTGCCAGCTCACCACCGGGAGTGGAGACCCAGTACTTC	CASSPPGVETQYF
TRBV4-2	TRBJ1-2	-	-	TGTGCCAGCAGCCAAGTTTGGGACATGGCTAACTATGGCTACACCTTC	CASSQVWDMANYGYTF
TRBV4-2	TRBJ2-2	-	TRBD2	TGTGCCAGCAGCCAGATGGGCGGGGGGGTGACCACCGGGGAGCTGTTTTTT	CASSQMGGGVTTGELFF
TRBV19	TRBJ1-1	-	-	TGTGCCAGTAGTACAGGGGTTTGGACTGAAGCTTTCTTT	CASSTGVWTEAFF
TRBV7-9	TRBJ2-4	-	-	TGTGCCAGCAGTCAAACAGAAGCCAAAAACATTCAGTACTTC	CASSQTEAKNIQYF
TRBV19	TRBJ2-1	-	-	TGTGCCAGTAGTATGGCAGGAAACTACAATGAGCAGTTCTTC	CASSMAGNYNEQFF
TRBV20-1	TRBJ2-3	-	TRBD2	TGCAGTGCTAGTTTGCGGGGGGGCGGGCCAGATACGCAGTATTTT	CSASLRGGGPDTQYF
TRBV28	TRBJ1-1	-	-	TGTGCCAGCAGTTTACAGTACACTGAAGCTTTCTTT	CASSLQYTEAFF
TRBV5-5	TRBJ1-1	-	-	TGTGCCAGCAGCTTCGGCCCCGGGACATTTCCGAACACTGAAGCTTTCTTT	CASSFGPGTFPNTEAFF
TRBV2	TRBJ1-5	-	TRBD1	TGTGCCAGCGGCCCGTGGGACAGGGTACAGCCCCAGCATTTT	CASGPWDRVQPQHF
TRBV6-5	TRBJ2-1	-	TRBD2	TGTGCCAGCAGGGGACTAGCCAATGAGCAGTTCTTC	CASRGLANEQFF
TRBV18	TRBJ1-1	-	TRBD1	TGTGCCAGCTCTCCCGACAGGGGAGGAACTGAAGCTTTCTTT	CASSPDRGGTEAFF
TRBV7-8	TRBJ1-4	-	-	TGTGCCACCACGGACAGACGGGCAACTAATGAAAAACTGTTTTTT	CATTDRRATNEKLFF